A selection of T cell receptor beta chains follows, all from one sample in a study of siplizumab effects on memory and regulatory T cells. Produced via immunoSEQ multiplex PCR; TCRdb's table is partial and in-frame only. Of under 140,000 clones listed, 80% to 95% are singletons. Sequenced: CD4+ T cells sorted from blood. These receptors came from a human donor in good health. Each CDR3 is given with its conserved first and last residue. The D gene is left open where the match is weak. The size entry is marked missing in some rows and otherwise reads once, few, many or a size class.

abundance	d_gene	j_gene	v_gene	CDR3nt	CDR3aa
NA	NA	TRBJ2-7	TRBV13	TGTGCCAGCAGCGTTTTAAGGGGCTACGAGCAGTACTTC	CASSVLRGYEQYF
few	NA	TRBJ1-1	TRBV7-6	TGTGCCAGCAGCTCGCGTAGGCAGGGTGAAGCTTTCTTT	CASSSRRQGEAFF
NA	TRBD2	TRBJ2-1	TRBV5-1	TGCGCCAGCAGCTTGGTAGCGGGGTTACACAATGAGCAGTTCTTC	CASSLVAGLHNEQFF
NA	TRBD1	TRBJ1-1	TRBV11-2	TGTGCCAGCACTCCACATGGGCAGGGGGAGATAAGGAACACTGAAGCTTTCTTT	CASTPHGQGEIRNTEAFF
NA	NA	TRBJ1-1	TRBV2	TGTGCCAGCAGTGGGGACGTAGGGGGAAACACTGAAGCTTTCTTT	CASSGDVGGNTEAFF
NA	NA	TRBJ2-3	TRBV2	TGTGCCAGCGGACTCCCCCCTGCAGATACGCAGTATTTT	CASGLPPADTQYF
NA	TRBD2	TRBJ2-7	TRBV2	TGTGCCAGCAGTGAGCGGGAGGGCGCCTACGAGCAGTACTTC	CASSEREGAYEQYF
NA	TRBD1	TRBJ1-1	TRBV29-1	TGCAGCGTTCCCGGCCCCAGGGGGGGGACTGAAGCTTTCTTT	CSVPGPRGGTEAFF
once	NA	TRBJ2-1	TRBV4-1	TGCGCCAGCAGCATGAGGCCAGGGAATGAGCAGTTCTTC	CASSMRPGNEQFF
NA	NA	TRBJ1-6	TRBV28	TGTGCCAGCAGTACCTCGTGGGGGGCGGGATCACCCCTCCACTTT	CASSTSWGAGSPLHF
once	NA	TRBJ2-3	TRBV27	TGTGCCAGCAAAATCGGACGAACAGATACGCAGTATTTT	CASKIGRTDTQYF
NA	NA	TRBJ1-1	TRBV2	TGTGCCAGCAGGGTAGAGGCCATCTCTGAAGGTGAAGCTTTCTTT	CASRVEAISEGEAFF
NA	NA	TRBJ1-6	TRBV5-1	TGCGCCAGCAGCTTGGGTTTGAGGGGGAATAATTCACCCCTCCACTTT	CASSLGLRGNNSPLHF
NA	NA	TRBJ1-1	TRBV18	TGTGCCAGCTCACCACGGGAGACTGAAGCTTTCTTT	CASSPRETEAFF
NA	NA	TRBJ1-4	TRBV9	TGTGCCAGCAGCGTAGCTACGGGTAATGAAAAACTGTTTTTT	CASSVATGNEKLFF
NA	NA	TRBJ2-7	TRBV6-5	TGTGCCAGCAGTTACTCTGGCTTACTGAGCTCCTACGAGCAGTACTTC	CASSYSGLLSSYEQYF
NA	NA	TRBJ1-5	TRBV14	TGTGCCAGCAGCCACGACTCGGGTCCGTTAGCCCAGCATTTT	CASSHDSGPLAQHF
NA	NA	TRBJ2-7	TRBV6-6	TGTGCCAGCACCACACCTTCCTACGAGCAGTACTTC	CASTTPSYEQYF
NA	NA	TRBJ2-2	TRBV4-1	TGCGCCAGCAAAGAGGCACTGAACACCGGGGAGCTGTTTTTT	CASKEALNTGELFF
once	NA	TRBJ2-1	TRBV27	TGTGCCAGCAGTTTATCAGGGTCCAATGAGCAGTTCTTC	CASSLSGSNEQFF
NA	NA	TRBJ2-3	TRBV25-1	TGTGCCAGCCTGGACAGACCGGAGGGTGGGCAGTATTTT	CASLDRPEGGQYF
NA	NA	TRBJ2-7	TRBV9	TGTGCCAGCAGCGAGGCCGGGACCTATAACTACGAGCAGTACTTC	CASSEAGTYNYEQYF
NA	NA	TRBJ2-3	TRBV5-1	TGCGCCAGCACCCCATGGGGGGGGCTCGGGGATACGCAGTATTTT	CASTPWGGLGDTQYF
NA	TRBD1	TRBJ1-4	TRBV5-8	TGTGCCAGCAGCCGTGACAGGGGAGGGGGTGAAAAACTGTTTTTT	CASSRDRGGGEKLFF
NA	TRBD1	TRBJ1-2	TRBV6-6	TGTGCCGGATCCCCGAGGGACAGGGTAGAACTTGGCTACACCTTC	CAGSPRDRVELGYTF
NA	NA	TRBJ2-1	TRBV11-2	TGTGCCAGCAGCCCCTCGGGTTTGTGGCCTCTCTTC	CASSPSGLWPLF
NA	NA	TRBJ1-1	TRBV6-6	TGTGCCAGCAAGGCCCTACCCCCTAAGAACACTGAAGCTTTCTTT	CASKALPPKNTEAFF
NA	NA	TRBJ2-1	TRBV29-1	TGCAGCGTGAGGAGGGGGGGTGAGCAGTTCTTC	CSVRRGGEQFF
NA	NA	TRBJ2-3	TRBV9	TGTGCCAGCCGACCTGGGTCGTACACAGATACGCAGTATTTT	CASRPGSYTDTQYF
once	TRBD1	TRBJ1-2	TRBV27	TGTGCCAGCAGTTTAGGACCTGGACAGGCATACAGTGGTTACACCTTC	CASSLGPGQAYSGYTF
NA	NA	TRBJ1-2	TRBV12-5	TGTGCTAGTGGTTTATTCCCCACAAACTATGGCTACACCTTC	CASGLFPTNYGYTF
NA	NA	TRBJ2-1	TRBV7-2	TGTGCCAGCAGCTCATATGAGGGCGCCTATGAGCAGTTCTTC	CASSSYEGAYEQFF
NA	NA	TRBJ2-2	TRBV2	TGTGCCAGCAGGGGGCAGGCTAGCGGGGAGCTGTTTTTT	CASRGQASGELFF
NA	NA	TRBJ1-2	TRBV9	TGTGCCAGCAGCGTAAGTGGGAACGGCTACACCTTC	CASSVSGNGYTF
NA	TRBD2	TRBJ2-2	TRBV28	TGTGCCAGCAGGATACTGGACGGGGGGTACACCGGGGAGCTGTTTTTT	CASRILDGGYTGELFF
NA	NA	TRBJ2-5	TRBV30	TGTGCCTGGGGCGGGGAGGAGACCCAGTACTTC	CAWGGEETQYF
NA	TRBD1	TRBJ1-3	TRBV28	TGTGCCAGCAGTTTTCGGACAGGGGGCGGTGGAAACACCATATATTTT	CASSFRTGGGGNTIYF
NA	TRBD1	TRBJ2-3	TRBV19	TGTGCCAGTAGTACGGGACAGGCTAGCACAGATACGCAGTATTTT	CASSTGQASTDTQYF
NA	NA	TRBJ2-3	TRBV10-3	TGTGCCATCAGTATACTAACCCGGGACCTAGCCGCTCGGGATACGCAGTATTTT	CAISILTRDLAARDTQYF
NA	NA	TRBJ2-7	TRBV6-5	TGTGCCAGCAGTCGGTCGGACAGGAGGGACGAGCAGTACTTC	CASSRSDRRDEQYF
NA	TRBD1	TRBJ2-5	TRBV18	TGTGCCAGCTCACCACCGGCAGGGGGTGAGACCCAGTACTTC	CASSPPAGGETQYF
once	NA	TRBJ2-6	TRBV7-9	TGTGCCAGCAGCTTAGATGTGTTGAAGGCCAACGTCCTGACTTTC	CASSLDVLKANVLTF
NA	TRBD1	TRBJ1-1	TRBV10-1	TGCGCCAGAGACAGGGGCGGAACTGAAGCTTTCTTT	CARDRGGTEAFF
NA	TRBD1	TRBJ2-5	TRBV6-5	TGTGCCAGCAGAGAGACAGGGAACAGGGAGACCCAGTACTTC	CASRETGNRETQYF